The sequence of this TCR beta chain was determined in a study of breast tumors, draining lymph nodes, adjacent tissues. TCRdb recomputed calls from the multiplex PCR reads with MiXCR, one row per CDR3 protein. The sample carries some 100,000 distinct CDR3 sequences, about 20% recorded once. The lymph nodes were axillary draining lymph nodes from breast cancer patients. Many counts were recorded for this clonotype. No antigen is known for it. Findings of the study overall: Compared with basal-like, luminal-like tumors shared significantly more repertoire with nontumor tissue. Tumor TCR diversity was below lymph nodes but above nontumor tissue. Data fit most tumor T cells coming from lymph node, expanding in tumor. The lymph node origin of tumor T cells was framed as consistent with a hypothesis, not demonstrated.

CDR1 is SGHTS and CDR2 is YDEGEE in the germline V gene. With 4 bases removed from V and 9 bases from J, the gap between germline ends came to 16 bases. The CDR3 extends over 13 amino acids. The specimen was axillary lymph node tissue. The chain is built from TRBV5-8 and TRBJ1-2; D unclear. This TCR came from a female donor with breast cancer. Some clones in this sample may be carry-over from other donors' samples. The CDR3 loop reads CASSLGPDSSYTF. CDR3 in DNA: TGTGCCAGCAGCCTAGGACCGGACTCAAGCTACACCTTC.